What follows are 23 T cell receptor beta chains derived from one specimen sequenced in a study of post-analysis software for immune sequencing data. General observations from the study: About 5 TRBV segments (TRBV5-6, TRBV5-1 and TRBV20-1 among them) occurred more frequently in patients than in controls.

Their target antigens are unknown. Carried by the TCR beta cDNA libraries were unique molecular identifiers. TCRdb reprocessed the PCR reads with MiXCR, giving one entry per CDR3 protein. In the table there are around 500,000 distinct CDR3 sequences, around 34% of which are singletons. The specimen sequenced was blood. The receptor set was obtained from a girl under 18 with multiple sclerosis.

Comments on this clonotype: The junction shows a germline mismatch at one end, possibly a read error. This chain joins TRBV11-2 and TRBJ2-4; D is unclear. The J call is in doubt because the DNA end fits TRBJ2-5 better. The CDR3 covers 12 residues. Germline CDR1 reads SGHAT; CDR2 reads FQNNGV. CDR3 in amino acids: CAGSLVEETQYF. In DNA form, the CDR3 reads TGTGCCGGCAGCTTAGTGGAAGAGACCCAGTACTTC.

Of note for this clonotype: One end of the junction fails to match germline, which may point to a read error. V usage is TRBV6-1 and J usage is TRBJ2-1; D tentatively reads TRBD1 or TRBD2 (6 bases each). CDR1 and CDR2 (germline): MNHNS, SASEGT. This CDR3 region has 15 residues. CDR3 loop: CASSGRGGLNNEQFF. The CDR3 DNA sequence: TGTGCCAGTAGTGGCCGTGGGGGGCTAAACAATGAGCAGTTCTTC.

CDR3 bases: TGCAGCCCCCATGAGAGGGGGGGCGCCCTGCGCGGCTACACCTTC. It codes for CSPHERGGALRGYTF. This chain uses TRBV29-1 with TRBJ1-2; tentatively, D is TRBD1 (6 bases). CDR3 length: 15 residues. V shed 8 bases and J shed 8 bases, with 27 bases lying between them. CDR1 and CDR2 from the germline V gene are SQVTM and ANQGSEA. Complete variable domain (other parts from reference TRBV29-1 and TRBJ1-2): SAVISQKPSRDICQRGTSLTIQCQVDSQVTMMFWYRQQPGQSLTLIATANQGSEATYESGFVIDKFPISRPNLTFSTLTVSNMSPEDSSIYLCSPHERGGALRGYTFGSGTRLTVV.

About this clonotype: The junction departs from germline at one end; a sequencing error may be responsible. The gene calls are TRBV3-1 and TRBJ2-3, with D perhaps matching TRBD2 (5 bases). The CDR3 covers 18 residues. Germline V lookup: CDR1 LGHDT, CDR2 YNNKEL (reference sequence). CDR3 nucleotides: TGTGCCAGCGGCCAAGATCCGGGATGGGAAAGCGACACAGATACGCAGTATTTT. Protein sequence: CASGQDPGWESDTDTQYF.

V usage is TRBV20-1 and J usage is TRBJ1-1; D is unresolved. This CDR3 spans 15 amino acids. Looked up from germline, CDR1 is DFQATT and CDR2 is SNEGSKA (reference sequence). Deletions cut 1 base from V and 0 bases from J, with 12 bases between. CDR3 in amino acids: CSARVTGNLNTEAFF. CDR3 DNA: TGCAGTGCTAGAGTCACCGGGAATCTGAACACTGAAGCTTTCTTT.

This clonotype turned up a few times. The V and J genes are TRBV6-1 and TRBJ2-3, with TRBD2 as a possible D gene (6 bases). Germline V lookup: CDR1 MNHNS, CDR2 SASEGT. The CDR3 extends over 15 amino acids. Trimming took off 4 bases at V and 3 bases at J, with 14 bases between the two ends. The CDR3 region has the DNA TGTGCCAGCAGTGGAGCGGGTGCGACGACAGATACGCAGTATTTT. It yields the protein CASSGAGATTDTQYF.

The V call is TRBV25-1, the J call TRBJ1-1; TRBD1 aligns across 7 bases. Per the germline V gene, CDR1 is MGHDK and CDR2 is SYGVNS. This CDR3 spans 13 amino acids. V lost 1 base to trimming and J lost 6 bases; unmatched junction nucleotides: 2. In DNA form, the CDR3 reads TGTGCCAGCAGTGAATGGGGACAGTCTGAAGCTTTCTTT. It encodes CASSEWGQSEAFF.

The rearrangement links TRBV7-8 to TRBJ1-5; TRBD1 aligns across 7 bases. This CDR3 is built from 13 residues. With V trimmed by 3 bases and J by 5 bases, 1 base remained unmatched. Germline CDR1 is SGHVS and CDR2 is FQNEAQ. CDR3 sequence reads: CASSFRGDQPQHF. CDR3 bases: TGTGCCAGCAGCTTCAGGGGGGATCAGCCCCAGCATTTT. The full variable domain, rest sourced from reference TRBV7-8 and TRBJ1-5, is GAGVSQSPRYKVAKRGQDVALRCDPISGHVSLFWYQQALGQGPEFLTYFQNEAQLDKSGLPSDRFFAERPEGSVSTLKIQRTQQEDSAVYLCASSFRGDQPQHFGDGTRLSIL.

The V gene is TRBV6-1, the J gene TRBJ1-2, with D perhaps TRBD1 (5 bases). The germline gives CDR1 MNHNS, CDR2 SASEGT. V was clipped by 6 bases and J by 1 base, with 12 bases between them. The CDR3 loop spans 14 amino acids. This chain's CDR3 is CASRGQGNNYGYTF. The CDR3 nucleotides read TGTGCCAGCAGAGGGCAGGGAAATAACTATGGCTACACCTTC.

The J gene is TRBJ1-4, the V gene TRBV7-9; 9 bases line up with TRBD1. This CDR3 comprises 15 residues. The germline gives CDR1 SEHNR, CDR2 FQNEAQ (reference sequence). V lost 5 bases to trimming and J lost 6 bases; unmatched junction nucleotides: 7. CDR3 in DNA: TGTGCCAGCAGCGTCACAGGGGGCCGTGATGAAAAACTGTTTTTT. Translated, it gives CASSVTGGRDEKLFF.

The chain links TRBV6-4 to TRBJ1-2, with TRBD1 matching over 8 bases. Germline loops: CDR1 MRHNA, CDR2 SNTAGT. V trimming: 2 bases; J trimming: 4 bases; junction bases outside the gene matches: 9. The CDR3 covers 16 residues. DNA of the CDR3: TGTGCCAGCAGTGACCTCCCCGGACAGGGCCTCTATGGCTACACCTTC. Translation gives CASSDLPGQGLYGYTF.

There are a few counts of this clonotype. The chain links TRBV20-1 to TRBJ2-7; D may be TRBD2 (5 bases). The CDR3 consists of 16 residues. Trimming removed 2 bases from V and 2 bases from J, with 19 bases in between. Germline V gene lookup returns CDR1 DFQATT and CDR2 SNEGSKA (reference sequence). CDR3 loop: CSARPAEGSGAYEQYF. The CDR3 coding sequence is TGCAGTGCTAGACCTGCCGAGGGTAGTGGGGCCTACGAGCAGTACTTC.

The sample holds a few counts of this clonotype. The chain couples TRBV6-5 to TRBJ2-7; D remains unclear. CDR3 length equals 13 residues. Trimming stripped 6 bases from V and 2 bases from J, with 11 bases between. Germline loops: CDR1 MNHEY, CDR2 SVGAGI. CDR3 residues: CASSPTPTYEQYF. DNA for the CDR3: TGTGCCAGCAGCCCGACTCCCACCTACGAGCAGTACTTC.

This clonotype appeared a few times. The genes are TRBV6-6 and TRBJ2-7; 7 nucleotides line up with TRBD2. After removal of 5 bases from V and 0 bases from J, the junction contained 7 bases not matched to a gene. Germline V CDR1 and CDR2: MNHNY, SVGAGI (reference sequence). This CDR3 is built from 15 residues. The CDR3 DNA reads as TGTGCCAGCAGTCGCGGGACTACAACCTCCTACGAGCAGTACTTC. Its protein is CASSRGTTTSYEQYF.

V usage is TRBV13 and J usage is TRBJ2-5; no firm D call. The germline V and J ends were trimmed by 1 base and 11 bases, with 17 bases remaining between them. Germline-derived CDR1 and CDR2 are PRHDT and FYEKMQ (reference sequence). This CDR3 comprises 14 residues. The CDR3 DNA follows: TGTGCCAGCAGCTTAGAGGTTAGCCGAGATGAGCAGTACTTC. Its translation: CASSLEVSRDEQYF.

The chain employs TRBV4-1 and TRBJ2-2, with TRBD2 matching 8 bases. Germline V gives CDR1 MGHRA, CDR2 YSYEKL. The J segment lost 0 bases and the V segment lost 5 bases, leaving 2 bases of the junction unmatched. This CDR3 has 15 residues. This CDR3 is CASSYGGANTGELFF. The CDR3, as DNA: TGCGCCAGCAGCTACGGGGGGGCGAACACCGGGGAGCTGTTTTTT.

This clonotype was detected many times. The chain is built from TRBV20-1 and TRBJ2-5; D may be TRBD1 or TRBD2 (5 bases each). The length of the CDR3 is 14 residues. Per the germline V gene, CDR1 is DFQATT and CDR2 is SNEGSKA (reference sequence). Trimming shortened V by 1 base and J by 4 bases, and 13 bases separated the two germline ends. The CDR3 loop is CSARADSGRETQYF. CDR3 in DNA: TGCAGTGCTAGAGCCGACTCGGGGCGAGAGACCCAGTACTTC.

This clonotype was counted many times. As DNA, the CDR3 is TGCGCCAGCAGCTTGCTGGCGGGGGCTTACAATGAGCAGTTCTTC. Residues: CASSLLAGAYNEQFF. This chain uses TRBV5-1 with TRBJ2-1; D perhaps matches TRBD2 (7 bases). The CDR3 sequence is 15 residues long. Germline V gene lookup returns CDR1 SGHRS and CDR2 YFSETQ. V was cut by 1 base and J by 4 bases, with 12 bases left in between.

V and J are TRBV9 and TRBJ2-1; 8 bases line up with TRBD1. CDR3 size: 16 residues. The V and J ends lost 1 base and 0 bases, in that order; junction bases with no gene match: 3. Germline values: CDR1 SGDLS, CDR2 YYNGEE. CDR3 in DNA: TGTGCCAGCAGCGTATTACAGGGGGACTCCTACAATGAGCAGTTCTTC. It codes for CASSVLQGDSYNEQFF.

The gene calls are TRBV10-3 and TRBJ2-3; 7 nucleotides agree with TRBD2. Germline CDR1 ENHRY, CDR2 SYGVKD. The CDR3 has 11 amino acids. The ends lost 6 bases at V and 6 bases at J; junction bases unmatched: 0. The CDR3 nucleotides are TGTGCCATCAGGGGAGGGGATACGCAGTATTTT. Its translation is CAIRGGDTQYF.

The chain combines TRBV9 with TRBJ2-2; D may correspond to TRBD1 or TRBD2 (5 bases each). This CDR3 contains 16 residues. The germline CDR1 and CDR2 sequences are SGDLS and YYNGEE. The V end lost 0 bases, the J end lost 7 bases, and 16 bases lay between the germline ends. The CDR3 loop reads CASSVDPGTAFGELFF. In DNA form, the CDR3 reads TGTGCCAGCAGCGTAGACCCCGGGACCGCGTTCGGGGAGCTGTTTTTT.

The chain recombines TRBV2 with TRBJ2-3; D perhaps matches TRBD2 (6 bases). Germline values: CDR1 SNHLY, CDR2 FYNNEI. This CDR3 contains 14 residues. Between the trimmed V and J ends, which lost 5 bases and 6 bases, there was a span of 15 bases. CDR3 amino acids: CASSKGGTVDTQYF. DNA for the CDR3: TGTGCCAGCAGTAAAGGCGGGACCGTGGATACGCAGTATTTT.

V gene TRBV4-2 combines with J gene TRBJ2-3; D may be TRBD1 or TRBD2 (6 bases each). V was shortened by 0 bases and J by 3 bases, with 16 bases between the two germline ends. Germline-derived CDR1 and CDR2 are LGHNA and YNFKEQ. CDR3 length: 17 amino acids. The CDR3 sequence is CASSQDPVGGRTDTQYF. The CDR3 DNA follows: TGTGCCAGCAGCCAAGATCCTGTAGGGGGGAGAACAGATACGCAGTATTTT.